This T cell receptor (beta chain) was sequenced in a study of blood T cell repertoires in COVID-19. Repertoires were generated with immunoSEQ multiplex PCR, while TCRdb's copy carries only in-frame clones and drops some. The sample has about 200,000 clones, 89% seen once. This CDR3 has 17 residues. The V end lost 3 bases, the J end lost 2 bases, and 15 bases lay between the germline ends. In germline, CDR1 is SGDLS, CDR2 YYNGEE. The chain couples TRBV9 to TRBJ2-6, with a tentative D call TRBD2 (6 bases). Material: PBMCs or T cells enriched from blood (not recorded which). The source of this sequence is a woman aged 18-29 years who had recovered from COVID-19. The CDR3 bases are TGTGCCAGCAGCGATCGAACGGGCGGGGCTGGGGCCAACGTCCTGACTTTC. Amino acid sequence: CASSDRTGGAGANVLTF.